This T cell receptor beta chain was observed in a study of blood T cells in healthy people across ages. Study outcomes and limitations: Underestimates were what the diversity estimates from one million T cells were considered to be.

Next came a second PCR, run for roughly 7 to 12 cycles, which used a sample-barcoded 5' primer along with a J-beta primer mix. TCRdb processed the 5' RACE reads anew with MiXCR; each CDR3 protein has one entry. Of around 1,000,000 distinct CDR3 sequences detected, around 27% appear once; the ten largest clones hold around 0.75%. In the case of this clonotype: Its antigen is still unknown.

The CDR3 contains 15 residues. In addition, the sample was reused for a study of T cells of mothers and their children.

Sequences were obtained from blood. The source is a girl aged 2 to 10 in good health. The V call is TRBV21-1, the J call TRBJ2-2; TRBD1, the D gene given by the table, was not confirmed from the DNA. TRBV21-1 is noted as a pseudogene. The CDR3 region is CASPFPGQGAGELFF. As DNA, the CDR3 is TGTGCCAGCCCCTTTCCGGGACAGGGGGCCGGGGAGCTGTTTTTT.